This record covers a single T cell receptor (beta chain). Its cognate antigen has yet to be identified. There are no base qualities to consult, and no much larger clone falls within one base. Libraries came from 5' RACE. The sample was run on a NextSeq 500. The TCR library protocol attached a unique molecular identifier to each TCR cDNA molecule to allow correction of PCR and sequencing errors. Per the source publication's procedure: TCR identification, UMI-based error correction and CDR3 extraction were all carried out with Decombinator tools. TCRs above a frequency of 2 per 1,000, corresponding to the top 1% of the tumor frequency distribution, were defined as expanded. Rényi diversity was computed with the R vegan package after subsampling each repertoire 100 times to 5,000 TCRs. To build CDR3 similarity networks, amino acid triplet string-kernel similarity was used, and CDR3s were connected when their pairwise similarity was above 0.82. TCRdb applied fastp at Q25 and MiXCR to the public reads, then kept only in-frame beta chains. CDR3 protein duplicates are merged, each entry listing the most common genes and DNA. TCRdb, not the authors, supplied the V and J calls. This sample holds roughly 71,000 distinct CDR3 sequences; nearly 9% were observed only once. Jointly, the top ten make up approximately 2% of the sample.

This specimen's time point label, per the study, means: blood at routine non-recurrence follow-up after resection. Without any cell sorting, TCR sequencing was performed on whole RNA extracted either from tumor and nontumor lung tissue or from cryopreserved PBMC samples. Only patients for whom sufficient RNA was available from at least two tumor regions were selected for TCR sequencing. CDR1 and CDR2, per the germline V gene (reference sequence), are SGHKS and YYEKEE. The CDR3 sequence holds 12 residues, the cysteine and phenylalanine included. Left in the record is the CDR3 DNA by itself, 36 bases read in frame from the first base. Trimming takes 2 bases from V and 0 bases from J, and the germline ends sit 0 bases apart. This record belongs to a study of spatial heterogeneity in lung cancer (dated by TCRdb to between 2017 and 2020). At the level of the whole study: Donors were 72 patients with early-stage, untreated non-small cell lung cancer from the lung TRACERx cohort. TCR alpha and beta repertoires were quantitatively compared across multiple tumor regions, matched nontumor lung and blood in non-small cell lung cancer. Follow-up PBMC samples were sequenced whenever the samples were available, and the median time to follow-up was 2 to 3 years after resection. In the raw uncorrected reads, each unique combination of TCR and UMI appeared more than ten times on average. The study linked features of the TCR repertoire to counts of nonsynonymous mutations, which were determined by whole-exome sequencing of tumor tissue. Beta-chain transcripts were consistently detected in greater numbers than alpha-chain transcripts, which likely reflected higher beta-chain transcript abundance. Both alpha and beta chains were TCR-sequenced in samples taken at surgery, namely 220 tumor regions, under 80 matched nontumor lung samples and approximately 51 PBMC samples.

Beyond this particular receptor, the publication reports: Only about 15 patients were included in comparisons of baseline and follow-up blood repertoires. Additional single-cell paired TCR alpha and beta sequencing was considered necessary to confirm, at a functional level, the hypothesis that regional TCRs recognize regional mutations. Ubiquitous expanded tumor TCRs showed up in blood more often at tumor resection than at routine follow-up.

The sequences come from PBMCs, collected at follow-up. The receptor comes from a female donor with early-stage non-small cell lung cancer. The receptor chain draws on TRBV5-5 and TRBJ2-4; a confident D gene designation cannot be given. The DNA is as follows: TGTGCCAGCAGCTTAGCCAAAAACATTCAGTACTTC. Its amino acids are CASSLAKNIQYF.